Shown below are 17 T cell receptor beta chains from a single sample sequenced in a study of Graves' ophthalmopathy and Graves' hyperthyroidism. From RNA, the CDR3 regions of TCR beta chains were amplified and sequenced. RT-PCR in the first round used HTBI primers; a second-round multiplex PCR followed. TCRdb reprocessed the multiplex PCR reads with MiXCR, giving one entry per CDR3 protein. This sample carries almost 750,000 distinct CDR3 sequences, roughly two fifths of them seen once, and the ten largest clones take 44%. Sequencing used peripheral blood. These receptors were taken from an adult man with Graves' ophthalmopathy.

This clonotype was detected a few times. The CDR3 sequence is CASSQGPTSYTF. The DNA of the CDR3 is TGTGCCAGCAGCCAAGGACCAACCAGCTACACCTTC. This chain connects TRBV9 to TRBJ1-2; D is ambiguous. Looked up from germline, CDR1 is SGDLS and CDR2 is YYNGEE. Between the trimmed V and J ends, which lost 4 bases and 9 bases, there was a span of 13 bases. The CDR3 sequence is 12 residues long.

V gene TRBV19 combines with J gene TRBJ1-2; D is perhaps TRBD1 (5 bases). CDR1 and CDR2 from the germline V gene are LNHDA and SQIVND (reference sequence). V was trimmed by 7 bases and J by 8 bases, leaving 14 bases between them. The CDR3 spans 12 residues. The CDR3 DNA follows: TGTGCCAGTACCACCTTACAGGACGGCTACACCTTC. Translated, it gives CASTTLQDGYTF.

V is TRBV11-1 and J is TRBJ1-5; TRBD1 is a possible D gene (6 bases). V dropped 5 bases and J dropped 6 bases, with 20 bases sitting between them. The CDR3 consists of 16 residues. In germline, CDR1 is SGHAT, CDR2 FQDESV (reference sequence). In DNA form, the CDR3 reads TGTGCCAGCAGCCAGTTCACAGGGCAAAGGGGTCAGCCCCAGCATTTT. The encoded protein is CASSQFTGQRGQPQHF.

V and J are TRBV2 and TRBJ2-7; possible D gene TRBD2, 6 bases. The CDR3 sequence is 13 residues long. V dropped 4 bases and J dropped 10 bases, with 17 bases sitting between them. The germline V gene has CDR1 SNHLY and CDR2 FYNNEI. The CDR3 spells CASSVTRWGDQYF. The CDR3 bases are TGTGCCAGCAGTGTGACTAGGTGGGGAGATCAGTACTTC. Full variable domain (rest looked up from reference TRBV2 and TRBJ2-7): EPEVTQTPSHQVTQMGQEVILRCVPISNHLYFYWYRQILGQKVEFLVSFYNNEISEKSEIFDDQFSVERPDGSNFTLKIRSTKLEDSAMYFCASSVTRWGDQYFGPGTRLTVT.

This clonotype was detected only a few times. This chain links TRBV7-8 with TRBJ2-3, with D perhaps TRBD2 (5 bases). CDR3 length: 12 amino acids. The V end was cut by 5 bases, the J end by 5 bases, with 8 bases between. Per germline, CDR1 SGHVS and CDR2 FQNEAQ. CDR3 in amino acids: CASSPRGDTQYF. CDR3 in DNA: TGTGCCAGCAGCCCACGGGGAGATACGCAGTATTTT.

This sequence joins TRBV25-1 and TRBJ2-5, with a tentative D call TRBD1 (7 bases). The CDR3 is 15 amino acids. Germline CDR1 and CDR2: MGHDK and SYGVNS. Trimming removed 5 bases at V and 4 bases at J, with 17 bases between. This CDR3 is CASSSPTGRGETQYF. CDR3 bases: TGTGCCAGCAGTTCTCCGACAGGGCGGGGAGAGACCCAGTACTTC.

The chain links TRBV7-2 to TRBJ2-5; D not resolved. Germline assignment: CDR1 SGHTA and CDR2 FQGNSA. The length of the CDR3 is 12 residues. Trimming removed 8 bases from V and 4 bases from J, with 11 bases in between. The DNA for the CDR3 is TGTGCCAGCCTGCAGGTGCGAGAGACCCAGTACTTC. Translating it yields CASLQVRETQYF. Full variable domain (remainder filled in from reference TRBV7-2 and TRBJ2-5): GAGVSQSPSNKVTEKGKDVELRCDPISGHTALYWYRQSLGQGLEFLIYFQGNSAPDKSGLPSDRFSAERTGGSVSTLTIQRTQQEDSAVYLCASLQVRETQYFGPGTRLLVL.

The V gene is TRBV7-9, the J gene TRBJ2-7, with D possibly being TRBD2 (5 bases). Trimming pared 5 bases from V and 3 bases from J, leaving 11 bases between. The CDR3 totals 13 residues. The germline CDR1 and CDR2 sequences are SEHNR and FQNEAQ (reference sequence). The CDR3 spells CASSIGINYEQYF. In DNA, the CDR3 is TGTGCCAGCAGCATCGGGATAAACTACGAGCAGTACTTC.

The V and J genes are TRBV6-6 and TRBJ1-1, with D possibly matching TRBD1 (5 bases). The germline V and J ends were trimmed by 7 bases and 4 bases, with 10 bases remaining between them. Germline assignment: CDR1 MNHNY and CDR2 SVGAGI (reference sequence). This CDR3 is 12 amino acids long. CDR3 loop: CASIQGATEAFF. CDR3 DNA: TGTGCCAGCATCCAAGGGGCCACTGAAGCTTTCTTT.

Remarks on this clonotype: This may arise from a read error, as a much more abundant clone is one base away. J is TRBJ2-7 and V is TRBV7-2, with 8 bases fitting TRBD1. The CDR3 is 14 residues long. Trimming at V came to 8 bases and at J to 3 bases, leaving 9 bases not matched to a gene. Germline V gives CDR1 SGHTA, CDR2 FQGNSA. The CDR3 DNA is TGTGCCAGCTCAGGGGGCGGCGGGAACTACGAGCAGTACTTC. Encoded protein: CASSGGGGNYEQYF.

CDR3 sequence: CASSDVGGFNTGELFF. As DNA, the CDR3 is TGTGCCAGCAGTGACGTGGGGGGCTTTAACACCGGGGAGCTGTTTTTT. The V call is TRBV25-1, the J call TRBJ2-2; D possibly uses TRBD1 or TRBD2 (6 bases each). The V gene's germline CDR1 is MGHDK and CDR2 SYGVNS. The germline V and J ends were trimmed by 3 bases and 2 bases, with 13 bases remaining between them. This CDR3 comprises 16 residues.

This rearrangement joins TRBV7-2 to TRBJ2-7; D is perhaps TRBD1 (6 bases). The germline V and J ends were trimmed by 6 bases and 7 bases, with 22 bases remaining between them. CDR3 length: 15 amino acids. Germline assignment: CDR1 SGHTA and CDR2 FQGNSA. The CDR3 DNA reads TGTGCCAGCAGTTACCGCCGGGACACATCATTAGAGCAGTACTTC. The encoded protein is CASSYRRDTSLEQYF.

Of note for this clonotype: The junction differs from germline at one of its ends, possibly a read error. V gene TRBV7-9 combines with J gene TRBJ2-2, with D perhaps TRBD2 (6 bases). CDR3 length equals 15 residues. Germline lookup yields CDR1 SEHNR and CDR2 FQNEAQ (reference sequence). The CDR3 sequence: CASNVRPLGEAELFF. DNA for the CDR3: TGTGCTAGCAACGTAAGGCCACTCGGGGAGGCGGAGCTGTTTTTT.

This clonotype showed up many times. The chain has TRBV20-1 and TRBJ2-6, with a weak D call TRBD1 (5 bases). The CDR3 loop spans 14 amino acids. Germline CDR1 reads DFQATT; CDR2 reads SNEGSKA (reference sequence). Trimming left V 5 bases short and J 2 bases short, with 10 bases between. The CDR3 region is CSAPQVTGANVLTF. The CDR3, as DNA: TGCAGTGCTCCACAGGTCACTGGGGCCAACGTCCTGACTTTC.

This clonotype was detected many times. V gene TRBV9 combines with J gene TRBJ1-2; 9 bases match TRBD1. The length of the CDR3 is 15 residues. Germline CDR1 reads SGDLS; CDR2 reads YYNGEE. V lost 4 bases and J lost 7; bases outside the gene matches: 11. The DNA of the CDR3 is TGTGCCAGCAGCCCCCTGACAGGGGGTATACGTGGCTACACCTTC. Protein sequence: CASSPLTGGIRGYTF.

This clonotype came up a few times. This chain connects TRBV5-5 to TRBJ1-1; D call uncertain. From germline, CDR1 is SGHKS and CDR2 YYEKEE (reference sequence). The length of the CDR3 is 16 residues. V was pared by 2 bases and J by 1 base, with 15 bases between. The CDR3 DNA reads TGTGCCAGCAGCTTAGTCTCTAAGGGCCAGAACACTGAAGCTTTCTTT. This codes for CASSLVSKGQNTEAFF.

This clonotype has ten or more counts. The V call is TRBV11-2, the J call TRBJ1-5, with D possibly being TRBD1 (6 bases). V shed 5 bases and J shed 3 bases, with 11 bases lying between them. CDR1 SGHAT and CDR2 FQNNGV come from the germline V gene. The CDR3 loop spans 14 amino acids. In nucleotides, the CDR3 is TGTGCCAGCAGCACCGGACAGTTCAATCAGCCCCAGCATTTT. Its protein product is CASSTGQFNQPQHF.